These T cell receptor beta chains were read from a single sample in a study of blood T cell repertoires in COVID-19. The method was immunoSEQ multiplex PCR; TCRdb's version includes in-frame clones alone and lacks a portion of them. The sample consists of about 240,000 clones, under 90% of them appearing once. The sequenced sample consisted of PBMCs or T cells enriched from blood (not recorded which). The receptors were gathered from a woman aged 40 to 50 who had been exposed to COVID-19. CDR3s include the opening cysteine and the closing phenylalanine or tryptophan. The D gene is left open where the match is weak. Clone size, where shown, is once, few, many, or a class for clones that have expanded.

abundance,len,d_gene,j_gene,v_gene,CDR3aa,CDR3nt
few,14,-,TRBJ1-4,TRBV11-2,CASSDQGSSEKLFF,TGTGCCAGCAGCGATCAGGGGTCGAGTGAAAAACTGTTTTTT
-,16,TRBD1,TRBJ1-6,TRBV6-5,CASSYSVTGWNSPLHF,TGTGCCAGCAGTTACTCGGTGACAGGGTGGAATTCACCCCTCCACTTT
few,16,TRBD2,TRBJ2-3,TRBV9,CASSAIAGGLTDTQYF,TGTGCCAGCAGCGCCATAGCGGGGGGCCTCACAGATACGCAGTATTTT
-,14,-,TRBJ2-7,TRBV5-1,CASSGQAGSYEQYF,TGCGCCAGCAGCGGACAGGCGGGGTCCTACGAGCAGTACTTC
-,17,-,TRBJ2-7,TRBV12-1,CASSFARRSGNSYEQYF,TGTGCCAGCAGCTTTGCCCGGCGGAGCGGAAATTCCTACGAGCAGTACTTC
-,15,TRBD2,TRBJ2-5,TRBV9,CASSATFGGTQTQYF,TGTGCCAGCAGCGCGACTTTCGGGGGGACGCAGACCCAGTACTTC
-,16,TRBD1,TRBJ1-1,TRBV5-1,CASSSPGTGVDTEAFF,TGCGCCAGCAGCTCTCCCGGGACAGGGGTGGACACTGAAGCTTTCTTT
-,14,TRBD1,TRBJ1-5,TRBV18,CASTSDRVGQPQHF,TGTGCCAGCACTTCGGACAGGGTGGGTCAGCCCCAGCATTTT
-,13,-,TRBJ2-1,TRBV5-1,CASSTDSYNEQFF,TGCGCCAGCAGCACGGACAGCTACAATGAGCAGTTCTTC
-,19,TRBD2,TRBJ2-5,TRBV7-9,CASSDTDKVTSGGQETQYF,TGTGCCAGCAGCGATACCGATAAAGTGACTAGCGGGGGGCAAGAGACCCAGTACTTC
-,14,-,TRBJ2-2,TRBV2,CASSDGRLNVRLFF,TGTGCCAGCAGTGATGGCCGACTAAACGTGAGGCTGTTTTTT
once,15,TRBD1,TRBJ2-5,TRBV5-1,CASSRQGVLQETQYF,TGCGCCAGCAGCCGACAGGGGGTTCTCCAAGAGACCCAGTACTTC
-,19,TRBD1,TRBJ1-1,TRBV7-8,CASSLKSQGPELGTTEAFF,TGTGCCAGCAGCTTAAAATCACAGGGGCCAGAACTGGGAACCACTGAAGCTTTCTTT
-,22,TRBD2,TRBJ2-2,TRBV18,CASSPPLPTRLAGVPHTGELFF,TGTGCCAGCTCACCACCTCTTCCGACTCGTCTAGCGGGGGTACCCCACACCGGGGAGCTGTTTTTT
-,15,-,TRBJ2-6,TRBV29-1,CSVGGGHPGANVLTF,TGCAGCGTTGGGGGTGGACACCCTGGGGCCAACGTCCTGACTTTC
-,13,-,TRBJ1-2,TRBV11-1,CASSPNWGGGYTF,TGTGCCAGCAGCCCAAACTGGGGCGGTGGCTACACCTTC
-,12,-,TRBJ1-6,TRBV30,CASRWATMPLHF,TGTGCCTCAAGGTGGGCAACAATGCCCCTCCACTTT
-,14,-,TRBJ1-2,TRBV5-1,CASSLGGSLIGYTF,TGCGCCAGCAGCTTGGGAGGGAGTTTAATTGGCTACACCTTC
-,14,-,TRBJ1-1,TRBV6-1,CASSDQQGSTEAFF,TGTGCCAGCAGTGATCAACAGGGTAGCACTGAAGCTTTCTTT
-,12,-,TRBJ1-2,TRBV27,CASSSEGYGYTF,TGTGCCAGCAGTAGTGAGGGCTATGGCTACACCTTC
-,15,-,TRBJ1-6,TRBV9,CASSVGVTGAAPLHF,TGTGCCAGCAGCGTAGGTGTCACAGGTGCTGCACCCCTCCACTTT
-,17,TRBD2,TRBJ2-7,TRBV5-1,CASSLGLSGGADYEQYF,TGCGCCAGCAGCTTGGGTCTTAGCGGGGGGGCCGACTACGAGCAGTACTTC
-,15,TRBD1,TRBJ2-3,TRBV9,CASSLGTGSTDTQYF,TGTGCCAGCAGCCTAGGGACAGGGAGCACAGATACGCAGTATTTT
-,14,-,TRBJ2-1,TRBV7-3,CASSWRGPYNEQFF,TGTGCCAGCAGCTGGCGGGGGCCTTACAATGAGCAGTTCTTC
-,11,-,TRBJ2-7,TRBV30,CAWGPRNEQYF,TGTGCCTGGGGTCCCAGGAACGAGCAGTACTTC
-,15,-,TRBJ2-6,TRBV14,CASSQTRSGANVLTF,TGTGCCAGCAGCCAAACGAGGTCTGGGGCCAACGTCCTGACTTTC
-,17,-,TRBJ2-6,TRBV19,CASSIRRGNSGANVLTF,TGTGCCAGTAGTATAAGAAGGGGTAACTCTGGGGCCAACGTCCTGACTTTC
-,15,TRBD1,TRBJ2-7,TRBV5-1,CASSWTGDRVHEQYF,TGCGCCAGCAGCTGGACGGGGGACAGGGTCCACGAGCAGTACTTC
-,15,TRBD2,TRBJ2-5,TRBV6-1,CASSETLAGQETQYF,TGTGCCAGCAGTGAAACCCTAGCGGGTCAAGAGACCCAGTACTTC
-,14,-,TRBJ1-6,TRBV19,CASQTQAAGSPLHF,TGTGCCAGTCAAACCCAAGCCGCGGGTTCACCCCTCCACTTT
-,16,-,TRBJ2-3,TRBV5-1,CASSLVGGSATDTQYF,TGCGCCAGCAGCTTGGTTGGGGGGTCGGCCACAGATACGCAGTATTTT
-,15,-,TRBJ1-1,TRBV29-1,CSVGPGQGRWTEAFF,TGCAGCGTTGGACCCGGCCAGGGGCGATGGACTGAAGCTTTCTTT
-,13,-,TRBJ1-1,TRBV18,CASSPTQATEAFF,TGTGCCAGCTCACCAACCCAGGCAACTGAAGCTTTCTTT
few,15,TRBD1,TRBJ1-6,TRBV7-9,CASSLTGQGNSPLHF,TGTGCCAGCAGCTTGACCGGACAGGGAAATTCACCCCTCCACTTT
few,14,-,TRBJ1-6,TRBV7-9,CASSWDIGLGALHF,TGTGCCAGCAGCTGGGACATTGGATTGGGGGCCCTCCACTTT
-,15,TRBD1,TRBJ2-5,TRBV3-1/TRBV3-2,CASSHRRHRGRTQYF,TGTGCCAGCAGCCATCGTAGGCACAGGGGGAGGACCCAGTACTTC
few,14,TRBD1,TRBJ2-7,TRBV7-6,CASSSLDRVGEQYF,TGTGCCAGCAGCTCCCTAGACAGGGTGGGCGAGCAGTACTTC
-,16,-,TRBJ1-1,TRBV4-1,CASSQDKGALGTEAFF,TGCGCCAGCAGCCAAGATAAAGGGGCTTTAGGAACTGAAGCTTTCTTT
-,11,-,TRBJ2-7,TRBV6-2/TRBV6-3,CASSYSGVMNF,TGTGCCAGCAGTTACTCAGGGGTAATGAACTTC
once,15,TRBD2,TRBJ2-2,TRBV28,CASSLSSGGTGELFF,TGTGCCAGCAGTCTAAGTAGCGGGGGGACTGGGGAGCTGTTTTTT
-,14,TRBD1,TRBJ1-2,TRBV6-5,CASRDRGRDYGYTF,TGTGCCAGCAGAGACAGGGGGCGAGACTATGGCTACACCTTC